This T cell receptor beta chain was recovered during a study of T cell responses to AZD1222 COVID-19 vaccine. Sequenced by immunoSEQ multiplex PCR; TCRdb stores in-frame clones only, minus some. The profile shows roughly 80,000 clones, approximately 90% of them singletons. On this clone itself: Its cognate antigen is unknown.

The germline gives CDR1 SEHNR, CDR2 FQNEAQ (reference sequence). Trimming took 2 bases from V and 3 from J, leaving 7 bases between them. The CDR3 runs 13 residues. Overall study results and limits: In all cases, repertoires were sampled only after the peak T cell response.

The input for sequencing was peripheral blood, taken 28 days after the second AZD1222 dose. The TCR originated in an adult who received the AZD1222 COVID-19 vaccine. The gene calls are TRBV7-9 and TRBJ1-2, with a possible D match to TRBD1 (5 bases). As DNA, the CDR3 is TGTGCCAGCAGCTTACAGGGTTACTATGGCTACACCTTC. As protein: CASSLQGYYGYTF.